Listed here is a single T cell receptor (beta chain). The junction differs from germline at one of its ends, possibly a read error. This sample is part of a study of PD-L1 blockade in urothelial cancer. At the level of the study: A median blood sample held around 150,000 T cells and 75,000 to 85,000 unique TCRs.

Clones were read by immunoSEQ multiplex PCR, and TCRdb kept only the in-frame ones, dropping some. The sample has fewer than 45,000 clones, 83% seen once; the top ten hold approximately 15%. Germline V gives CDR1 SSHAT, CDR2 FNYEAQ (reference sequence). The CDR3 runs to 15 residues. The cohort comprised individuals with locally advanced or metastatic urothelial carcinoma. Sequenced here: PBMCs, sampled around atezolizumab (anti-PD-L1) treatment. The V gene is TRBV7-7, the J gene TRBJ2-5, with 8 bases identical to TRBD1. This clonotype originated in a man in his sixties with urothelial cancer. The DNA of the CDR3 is TGTGCTAGCAGCTTAACAGGGGGGCCTCAAGAGACCCAGTACTTC. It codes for CASSLTGGPQETQYF.